This TCR beta chain was identified during a study of T cell changes during pregnancy in multiple sclerosis. The protocol was immunoSEQ multiplex PCR, while the TCRdb copy is restricted to in-frame clones and leaves out a portion. The sample comprises some 64,000 clones, 92% of which are singletons, and around 2.3% rests with the top ten. The germline gives CDR1 SGDLS, CDR2 YYNGEE. There are 16 residues in the CDR3. Trimming took 3 bases from V and 7 from J; bases not matched to a gene: 14. The TCR comes from a female donor with multiple sclerosis, enrolled in a pregnancy study. The sample here was peripheral blood, taken in the first trimester of pregnancy. The chain uses TRBV9 and TRBJ1-2; the match to TRBD1 covers 8 bases. CDR3 amino acids: CASSARGTGGLSGYTF. For the CDR3, the DNA is TGTGCCAGCAGCGCACGAGGGACAGGCGGGCTCAGTGGCTACACCTTC. Using reference TRBV9 and TRBJ1-2 for the parts outside the CDR3, the full variable domain is DSGVTQTPKHLITATGQRVTLRCSPRSGDLSVYWYQQSLDQGLQFLIQYYNGEERAKGNILERFSAQQFPDLHSELNLSSLELGDSALYFCASSARGTGGLSGYTFGSGTRLTVV.